This TCR beta chain derives from a study of blood T cell repertoires in COVID-19. For the study at large: Some COVID-19 samples were acute and others convalescent; all came from the United States, Italy and Spain.

In the authors' workflow: For nucleated cells, counts were estimated from reference gene primer amplification. Profiled with immunoSEQ multiplex PCR; TCRdb holds only in-frame clones, not every one. Clonal size and the V and J genes are those of that table, whereas D and trimming came from the DNA. This sample has a few hundred thousand clones, with 75% to 90% found just once. CDR1 is KGHDR and CDR2 is SFDVKD in the germline V gene. Germline trimming cut 3 bases from V and 8 bases from J; bases unmatched to any gene: 5. The CDR3 contains 15 residues. In its sample, this clone was seen once. The Seattle patients, enrolled during active infection, were followed longitudinally.

The chain couples TRBV24-1 to TRBJ1-4, with 10 bases identical to TRBD1. This clonotype originated in a woman aged 70-85 years with COVID-19, enrolled during active disease. Material: peripheral blood. The CDR3 reads CATSDPGQGSEKLFF. DNA for the CDR3: TGTGCCACCAGTGATCCGGGACAGGGGAGCGAAAAACTGTTTTTT.